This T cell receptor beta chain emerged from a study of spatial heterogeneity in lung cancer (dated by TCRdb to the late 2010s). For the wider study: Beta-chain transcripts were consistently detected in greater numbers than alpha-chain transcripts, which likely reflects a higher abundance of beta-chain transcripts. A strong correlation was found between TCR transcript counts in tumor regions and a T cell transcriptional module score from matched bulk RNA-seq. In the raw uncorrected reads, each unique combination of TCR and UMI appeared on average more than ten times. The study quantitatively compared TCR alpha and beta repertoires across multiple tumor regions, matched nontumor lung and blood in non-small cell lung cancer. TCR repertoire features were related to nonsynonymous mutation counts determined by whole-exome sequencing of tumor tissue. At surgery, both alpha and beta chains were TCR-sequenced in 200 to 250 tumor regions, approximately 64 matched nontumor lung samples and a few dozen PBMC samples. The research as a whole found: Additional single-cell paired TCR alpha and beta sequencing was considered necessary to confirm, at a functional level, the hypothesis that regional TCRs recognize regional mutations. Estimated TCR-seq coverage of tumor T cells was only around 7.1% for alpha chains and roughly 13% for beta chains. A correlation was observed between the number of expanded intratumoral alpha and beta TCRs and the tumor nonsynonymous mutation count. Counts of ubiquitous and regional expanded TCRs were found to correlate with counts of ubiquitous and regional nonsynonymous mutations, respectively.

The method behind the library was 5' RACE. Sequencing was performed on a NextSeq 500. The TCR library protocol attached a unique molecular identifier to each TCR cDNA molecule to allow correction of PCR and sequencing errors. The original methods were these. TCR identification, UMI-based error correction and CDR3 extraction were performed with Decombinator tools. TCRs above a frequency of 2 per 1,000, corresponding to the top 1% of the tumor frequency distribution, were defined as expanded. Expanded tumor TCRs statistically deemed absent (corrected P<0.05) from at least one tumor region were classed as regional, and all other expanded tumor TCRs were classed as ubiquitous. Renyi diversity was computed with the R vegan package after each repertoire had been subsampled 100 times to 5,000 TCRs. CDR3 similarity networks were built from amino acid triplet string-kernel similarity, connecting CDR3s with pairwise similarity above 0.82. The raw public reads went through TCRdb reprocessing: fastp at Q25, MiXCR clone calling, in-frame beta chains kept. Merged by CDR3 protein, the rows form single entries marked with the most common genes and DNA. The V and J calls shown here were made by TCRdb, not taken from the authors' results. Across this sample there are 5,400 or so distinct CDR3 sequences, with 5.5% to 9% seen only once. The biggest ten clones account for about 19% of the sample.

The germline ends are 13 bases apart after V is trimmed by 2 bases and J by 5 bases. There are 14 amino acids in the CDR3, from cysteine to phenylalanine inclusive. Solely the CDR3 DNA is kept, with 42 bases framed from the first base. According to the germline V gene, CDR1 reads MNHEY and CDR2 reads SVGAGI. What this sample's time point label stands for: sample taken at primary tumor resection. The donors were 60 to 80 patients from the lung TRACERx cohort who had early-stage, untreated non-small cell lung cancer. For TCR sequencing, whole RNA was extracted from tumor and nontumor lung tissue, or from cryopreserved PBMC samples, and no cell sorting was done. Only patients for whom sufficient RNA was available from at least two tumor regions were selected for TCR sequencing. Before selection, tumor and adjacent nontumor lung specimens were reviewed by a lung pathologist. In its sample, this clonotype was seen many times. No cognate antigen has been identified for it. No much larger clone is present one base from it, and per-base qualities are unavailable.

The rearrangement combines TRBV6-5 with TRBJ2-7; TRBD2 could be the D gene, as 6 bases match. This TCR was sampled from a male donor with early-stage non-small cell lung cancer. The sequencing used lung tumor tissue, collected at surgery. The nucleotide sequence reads TGTGCCAGCAGTTACGGCTCGGGGGAAGACGAGCAGTACTTC. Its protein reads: CASSYGSGEDEQYF.